This T cell receptor beta chain was found in a study of cytomegalovirus exposure and HLA in healthy donors. In the study overall: Among the 300 to 500 genotyped donors, 70% to 85% were placed in the Caucasian-associated ancestry cluster.

Of note for this clone: What it recognizes is unknown.

PCR employed 60 Vbeta and 13 Jbeta primers. Original handling: Roughly 11 million shared chains were among around 78 million unique TCR beta chains counted in a later analysis. The data were produced by immunoSEQ multiplex PCR, yet TCRdb's version contains in-frame clones alone and is incomplete. Clone size and the V and J calls come from that table; the DNA yielded D and trimming. The table has approximately 160,000 clones, over 60% seen once. Study-level points and caveats: HLA alleles were associated with around 17,000 TCR beta sequences in a later analysis at 0.05 false discovery rate. HLA restriction was apparent for most CMV-associated TCR beta chains in a later analysis.

The sample taken for sequencing was PBMCs. This receptor was identified in a woman in her twenties or thirties in good health and CMV-seronegative.

The DNA for the CDR3 is TGTGCCAGCAGACCACGGGACACCTTTTACGAGCAGTACTTC. Its protein is CASRPRDTFYEQYF. V gene TRBV27 combines with J gene TRBJ2-7, with D perhaps TRBD1 (6 bases). V lost 6 bases to trimming and J lost 4 bases, with 16 bases between them. The length of the CDR3 is 14 residues. Germline CDR1 is MNHEY and CDR2 is SMNVEV (reference sequence).